A selection of T cell receptor beta chains follows, all from one sample in a study of shared clonotypes between healthy human individuals. TCRdb keeps only in-frame clones here, not all; method: immunoSEQ multiplex PCR. The data show 400,000 to 550,000 clones, roughly 85% seen once. Sequencing used PBMCs. The receptors were gathered from a middle-aged woman in good health. Some clones in this sample may be carry-over from other donors' samples. CDR3s include the opening cysteine and the closing phenylalanine or tryptophan. Fields, in order: D gene, clone size, J gene, V gene, CDR3 DNA, CDR3 protein. A D gene is named only where the DNA matches it firmly. Only part of the rows carry a size: once, few, many, or a class if the clone is expanded.

D gene: NA; clone size: NA; J gene: TRBJ2-7; V gene: TRBV7-3; CDR3 DNA: TGTGCCAGCAGTCGGGGTAATCCCGACGAGCAGTACTTC; CDR3 protein: CASSRGNPDEQYF
D gene: NA; clone size: NA; J gene: TRBJ2-1; V gene: TRBV6-5; CDR3 DNA: TGTGCCAGCAGGCAAACAGGGGGGGACTACAATGAGCAGTTCTTC; CDR3 protein: CASRQTGGDYNEQFF
D gene: NA; clone size: NA; J gene: TRBJ1-2; V gene: TRBV4-3; CDR3 DNA: TGCGCCAGCAGCCAAGAGGGTTGGAACTATGGCTACACCTTC; CDR3 protein: CASSQEGWNYGYTF
D gene: TRBD1; clone size: NA; J gene: TRBJ2-7; V gene: TRBV11-2; CDR3 DNA: TGTGCCAGCAGCTCACAACAGGGGGTCTACGAGCAGTACTTC; CDR3 protein: CASSSQQGVYEQYF
D gene: NA; clone size: NA; J gene: TRBJ2-7; V gene: TRBV2; CDR3 DNA: TGTGCCAGCAGGGGAGAGGGGTTTGGCGAGCAGTACTTC; CDR3 protein: CASRGEGFGEQYF
D gene: TRBD1; clone size: NA; J gene: TRBJ1-4; V gene: TRBV18; CDR3 DNA: TGTGCCAGCTCACCACCGGGACAGCGTAATGAAAAACTGTTTTTT; CDR3 protein: CASSPPGQRNEKLFF
D gene: TRBD2; clone size: NA; J gene: TRBJ2-7; V gene: TRBV30; CDR3 DNA: TGTGCCTGGAGTGTCAAAGGGGGACTAGCCGGGGAGCAGTACTTC; CDR3 protein: CAWSVKGGLAGEQYF
D gene: NA; clone size: NA; J gene: TRBJ1-5; V gene: TRBV19; CDR3 DNA: TGTGCCAGTAGTATTTGGCGGCAGCCCCAGCATTTT; CDR3 protein: CASSIWRQPQHF
D gene: NA; clone size: few; J gene: TRBJ1-1; V gene: TRBV5-1; CDR3 DNA: TGCGCCAGCAGGATCGAATGGAACACTGAAGCTTTCTTT; CDR3 protein: CASRIEWNTEAFF
D gene: NA; clone size: NA; J gene: TRBJ1-5; V gene: TRBV19; CDR3 DNA: TGTGCCAGTAGTAACCCCAATTCCGTGCCCCAGCATTTT; CDR3 protein: CASSNPNSVPQHF
D gene: TRBD1; clone size: NA; J gene: TRBJ2-5; V gene: TRBV10-2; CDR3 DNA: TGCGCCAGCAGTCGACAGGGGCCAGAGACCCAGTACTTC; CDR3 protein: CASSRQGPETQYF
D gene: NA; clone size: NA; J gene: TRBJ1-1; V gene: TRBV18; CDR3 DNA: TGTGCCAGCTCACCGTCCGGGGGCGCGAACACTGAAGCTTTCTTT; CDR3 protein: CASSPSGGANTEAFF
D gene: NA; clone size: NA; J gene: TRBJ2-3; V gene: TRBV28; CDR3 DNA: TGTGCCAGCAGTCTCCGGCCTCGTACAGATACGCAGTATTTT; CDR3 protein: CASSLRPRTDTQYF
D gene: TRBD1; clone size: NA; J gene: TRBJ1-1; V gene: TRBV7-2; CDR3 DNA: TGTGCCAGCAGCTCCAACAGGGGGAACACTGAAGCTTTCTTT; CDR3 protein: CASSSNRGNTEAFF
D gene: TRBD1; clone size: NA; J gene: TRBJ1-1; V gene: TRBV9; CDR3 DNA: TGTGCCAGCAGCGTGGGGCCAGGGGGTAACGAAGGCACTGAAGCTTTCTTT; CDR3 protein: CASSVGPGGNEGTEAFF
D gene: TRBD1; clone size: NA; J gene: TRBJ2-3; V gene: TRBV18; CDR3 DNA: TGTGCCAGCTCCCCGGACAGGGGAATAGATACGCAGTATTTT; CDR3 protein: CASSPDRGIDTQYF
D gene: NA; clone size: NA; J gene: TRBJ2-3; V gene: TRBV11-3; CDR3 DNA: TGTGCCAGCAGCTTAGTTCACACAGATACGCAGTATTTT; CDR3 protein: CASSLVHTDTQYF
D gene: TRBD2; clone size: many; J gene: TRBJ2-7; V gene: TRBV15; CDR3 DNA: TGTGCCACCAGCAAAGGACTAGCGGGAGTATCCTACGAGCAGTACTTC; CDR3 protein: CATSKGLAGVSYEQYF
D gene: NA; clone size: NA; J gene: TRBJ1-3; V gene: TRBV30; CDR3 DNA: TGTGCCTGGAGTGTTAGGGGGTTCTCTGGAAACACCATATATTTT; CDR3 protein: CAWSVRGFSGNTIYF
D gene: NA; clone size: once; J gene: TRBJ2-7; V gene: TRBV30; CDR3 DNA: TGTGCCTGGAGTGTACAGGGTGACGAGCAGTACTTC; CDR3 protein: CAWSVQGDEQYF
D gene: TRBD1; clone size: NA; J gene: TRBJ1-3; V gene: TRBV28; CDR3 DNA: TGTGCCAGCAGCCAAGGGGGCCACTCTGGAAACACCATATATTTT; CDR3 protein: CASSQGGHSGNTIYF
D gene: TRBD2; clone size: few; J gene: TRBJ2-3; V gene: TRBV6-5; CDR3 DNA: TGTGCCAGCAGTTACCGGCCTAGCGGGACAACAGATACGCAGTATTTT; CDR3 protein: CASSYRPSGTTDTQYF
D gene: TRBD2; clone size: few; J gene: TRBJ2-1; V gene: TRBV27; CDR3 DNA: TGTGCCAGCAGTTTATTCTTTACTAGCGGGAGTAATGAGCAGTTCTTC; CDR3 protein: CASSLFFTSGSNEQFF
D gene: TRBD1; clone size: NA; J gene: TRBJ2-7; V gene: TRBV5-5; CDR3 DNA: TGTGCCAGCAGCTACAGGGGGTTGGACGAGCAGTACTTC; CDR3 protein: CASSYRGLDEQYF
D gene: NA; clone size: NA; J gene: TRBJ1-1; V gene: TRBV29-1; CDR3 DNA: TGCAGCGTTCGGTGGCGGGGAAACACTGAAGCTTTCTTT; CDR3 protein: CSVRWRGNTEAFF
D gene: TRBD1; clone size: few; J gene: TRBJ1-2; V gene: TRBV5-4; CDR3 DNA: TGTGCCAGCAGCCCGGGACAGGATGGGGCCATCCTCTATGGCTACACCTTC; CDR3 protein: CASSPGQDGAILYGYTF
D gene: NA; clone size: once; J gene: TRBJ2-3; V gene: TRBV28; CDR3 DNA: TGTGCCAGCAGTTTATTTTCACTAGGAGAATCAGATACGCAGTATTTT; CDR3 protein: CASSLFSLGESDTQYF
D gene: NA; clone size: few; J gene: TRBJ1-1; V gene: TRBV2; CDR3 DNA: TGTGCCAGCAGAGTTAACACTGAAGCTTTCTTT; CDR3 protein: CASRVNTEAFF
D gene: TRBD2; clone size: NA; J gene: TRBJ2-2; V gene: TRBV18; CDR3 DNA: TGTGCCAGCTCGCAGACTAGCGAAACCGGGGAGCTGTTTTTT; CDR3 protein: CASSQTSETGELFF
D gene: TRBD1; clone size: NA; J gene: TRBJ2-1; V gene: TRBV19; CDR3 DNA: TGTGCCAGTACCCCGGGACAGGGGACTTACAATGAGCAGTTCTTC; CDR3 protein: CASTPGQGTYNEQFF
D gene: NA; clone size: NA; J gene: TRBJ1-4; V gene: TRBV28; CDR3 DNA: TGTGCCAGCAGTGACCGGACACCAACTAATGAAAAACTGTTTTTT; CDR3 protein: CASSDRTPTNEKLFF
D gene: TRBD1; clone size: NA; J gene: TRBJ2-5; V gene: TRBV4-3; CDR3 DNA: TGCGCCAGCAGCCGAGACAGGGAAGAGACCCAGTACTTC; CDR3 protein: CASSRDREETQYF
D gene: TRBD2; clone size: NA; J gene: TRBJ2-1; V gene: TRBV30; CDR3 DNA: TGTGCCTGGGAACCACGGATCAGAAGCAGGACTAGCGGGAGGCCGGGGCAGTTCTTC; CDR3 protein: CAWEPRIRSRTSGRPGQFF
D gene: NA; clone size: NA; J gene: TRBJ1-5; V gene: TRBV6-5; CDR3 DNA: TGTGCCAGCAGTTACCCCCTCCGGACAGTGTCGCATTTT; CDR3 protein: CASSYPLRTVSHF
D gene: TRBD1; clone size: NA; J gene: TRBJ1-2; V gene: TRBV18; CDR3 DNA: TGTGCCAGCTCTCCGCAGGGGGATAACTATGGCTACACCTTC; CDR3 protein: CASSPQGDNYGYTF
D gene: TRBD2; clone size: NA; J gene: TRBJ2-3; V gene: TRBV19; CDR3 DNA: TGTGCCAGTACCCTGGGCCCCGGGAGGGCAGATACGCAGTATTTT; CDR3 protein: CASTLGPGRADTQYF
D gene: TRBD1; clone size: once; J gene: TRBJ2-1; V gene: TRBV27; CDR3 DNA: TGTGCCAGCAGTTTAAGTACCTGGGACAGGGACGATGAGCAGTTCTTC; CDR3 protein: CASSLSTWDRDDEQFF
D gene: TRBD1; clone size: NA; J gene: TRBJ2-5; V gene: TRBV7-3; CDR3 DNA: TGTGCCAGCAGCTTAGGAGTGGGTTGGCAGGGGGACCAAGAGACCCAGTACTTC; CDR3 protein: CASSLGVGWQGDQETQYF
D gene: TRBD1; clone size: NA; J gene: TRBJ1-1; V gene: TRBV4-2; CDR3 DNA: TGTGCCAGCAGCCCCGGGACAGCAAACACTGAAGCTTTCTTT; CDR3 protein: CASSPGTANTEAFF
D gene: NA; clone size: few; J gene: TRBJ2-7; V gene: TRBV7-3; CDR3 DNA: TGTGCCAGCAGCTCCCAGTGGGGAGTGGGATACGAGCAGTACTTC; CDR3 protein: CASSSQWGVGYEQYF
D gene: TRBD2; clone size: NA; J gene: TRBJ2-1; V gene: TRBV5-6; CDR3 DNA: TGTGCCAGCAGATTAGCGGGAGGCTTCTACAATGAGCAGTTCTTC; CDR3 protein: CASRLAGGFYNEQFF
D gene: NA; clone size: NA; J gene: TRBJ1-2; V gene: TRBV7-3; CDR3 DNA: TGTGCCAGCAGCCTCAATTGGCAGGGGCCTAACTATGGCTACACCTTC; CDR3 protein: CASSLNWQGPNYGYTF